A selection of T cell receptor beta chains follows, all from one sample in a study of Graves' ophthalmopathy and Graves' hyperthyroidism. TCRdb re-called the multiplex PCR reads through MiXCR, storing one row per CDR3 protein. Here the sample spans hundreds of thousands of distinct CDR3 sequences, about 41% being singletons. Sequencing was performed on peripheral blood. These receptors were collected from an adult man with Graves' ophthalmopathy. Each CDR3 is given with its conserved first and last residue. Fields, in order: D gene, clone size, J gene, V gene, CDR3 protein, CDR3 DNA. The D gene is left open where the match is weak. The size field is filled for only some rows; it gives once, few, many or a size class.

>-|few|TRBJ2-7|TRBV4-1
CASSHGVVRPYEQYF
TGCGCCAGCAGCCATGGTGTGGTCCGTCCCTACGAGCAGTACTTC
>-|-|TRBJ2-7|TRBV10-3
CATLKVGNYEQYF
TGTGCCACTCTTAAGGTGGGGAACTACGAGCAGTACTTC
>-|few|TRBJ1-6|TRBV10-3
CATNPSRGRLGYNSPLHF
TGTGCCACTAACCCCTCTCGGGGCAGACTCGGCTATAATTCACCCCTCCACTTT
>-|-|TRBJ2-7|TRBV20-1
CSARGVGTYEQYF
TGCAGTGCTAGGGGGGTAGGGACATACGAGCAGTACTTC
>TRBD2|-|TRBJ2-1|TRBV7-9
CASSFPGLAGGEQFF
TGTGCCAGCAGCTTCCCAGGACTAGCGGGGGGAGAGCAGTTCTTC
>TRBD1|-|TRBJ1-6|TRBV2
CASTMGQGTNSPLHF
TGTGCCAGCACGATGGGACAGGGAACTAATTCACCCCTCCACTTT
>TRBD1|many|TRBJ1-2|TRBV29-1
CSVDFLRDRGNYGYTF
TGCAGCGTCGACTTTTTAAGGGACAGGGGGAACTATGGCTACACCTTC
>TRBD1|-|TRBJ1-4|TRBV15
CATSRDRRQGGEKLFF
TGTGCCACCAGCAGAGATCGGCGGCAGGGGGGTGAAAAACTGTTTTTT
>-|many|TRBJ1-2|TRBV19
CASGESASSYTF
TGTGCCAGTGGGGAGTCAGCGTCGAGCTACACCTTC
>TRBD1|-|TRBJ1-2|TRBV25-1
CASSVSGTGGFYGYTF
TGTGCCAGCAGTGTCTCGGGGACAGGGGGATTCTATGGCTACACCTTC
>-|few|TRBJ2-7|TRBV6-5
CASSRSRQGGYEQYF
TGTGCCAGCAGTCGTAGCCGACAGGGAGGGTACGAGCAGTACTTC
>-|many|TRBJ1-1|TRBV19
CASSPTGTEAFF
TGTGCCAGCAGCCCGACTGGGACTGAAGCTTTCTTT
>-|few|TRBJ2-2|TRBV29-1
CSVVRRGFGGELFF
TGCAGCGTTGTACGTCGGGGGTTTGGCGGGGAGCTGTTTTTT
>-|-|TRBJ1-3|TRBV10-3
CAITANTIYF
TGTGCCATCACCGCGAACACCATATATTTT
>-|-|TRBJ1-6|TRBV19
CASSMAPPLHF
TGTGCCAGTAGTATGGCACCACCCCTCCACTTT
>TRBD1|once|TRBJ1-5|TRBV7-6
CASSSTGRGDRAQHF
TGTGCCAGCAGCTCCACGGGGCGGGGGGACAGGGCCCAGCATTTT
>TRBD2|-|TRBJ2-2|TRBV25-1
CASSGLAGRPGELFF
TGTGCCAGCAGTGGACTAGCGGGGAGACCCGGGGAGCTGTTTTTT
>-|-|TRBJ2-7|TRBV6-6
CASSEVFDRRSYEQYF
TGTGCCAGCAGTGAAGTATTCGACCGACGATCCTACGAGCAGTACTTC
>-|few|TRBJ1-2|TRBV2
CASSDPSDYGYTF
TGTGCCAGCAGTGATCCGAGTGACTATGGCTACACCTTC
>-|few|TRBJ2-4|TRBV9
CASSVGSGGRNIQYF
TGTGCCAGCAGCGTAGGTTCGGGCGGGCGGAACATTCAGTACTTC
>-|many|TRBJ1-2|TRBV29-1
CSGRREDYGYTF
TGCAGCGGGCGTAGGGAAGACTATGGCTACACCTTC
>-|many|TRBJ1-6|TRBV6-5
CASSSTEGPNSPLHF
TGTGCCAGCAGTTCCACCGAGGGACCTAATTCACCCCTCCACTTT
>TRBD1|many|TRBJ1-2|TRBV20-1
CSASGGDRVIGYTF
TGCAGTGCTAGTGGTGGGGACAGGGTGATTGGCTACACCTTC
>-|many|TRBJ1-2|TRBV7-6
CASSAIRGPGYGYTF
TGTGCCAGCAGCGCAATCAGAGGACCGGGCTATGGCTACACCTTC
>-|many|TRBJ1-1|TRBV12-3/TRBV12-4
CASSFRQQPTEAFF
TGTGCCAGCAGTTTTAGGCAGCAACCAACTGAAGCTTTCTTT
>-|many|TRBJ1-5|TRBV10-3
CAISESPVRNQPQHF
TGTGCCATCAGTGAGTCACCAGTCCGCAATCAGCCCCAGCATTTT
>-|-|TRBJ1-5|TRBV6-5
CASSVVEGDQPQHF
TGTGCCAGCAGTGTCGTGGAGGGAGATCAGCCCCAGCATTTT
>-|few|TRBJ2-2|TRBV7-6
CASSLVAGLDLPSNTGELFF
TGTGCCAGCAGCTTAGTGGCTGGATTGGACCTCCCGTCGAACACCGGGGAGCTGTTTTTT
>-|many|TRBJ1-6|TRBV5-1
CASSSGIANQIFHF
TGCGCCAGCAGCTCCGGGATCGCCAACCAAATCTTCCACTTT
>-|-|TRBJ2-5|TRBV4-1
CASSQVGGASGQETQYF
TGCGCCAGCAGCCAAGTTGGGGGCGCGTCCGGCCAAGAGACCCAGTACTTC
>TRBD1|-|TRBJ1-5|TRBV7-3
CASSQGETGIHQPQHF
TGTGCCAGCAGCCAGGGAGAGACAGGGATTCATCAGCCCCAGCATTTT
>-|-|TRBJ1-1|TRBV7-2
CASSPTTGNTEAFF
TGTGCCAGCTCACCAACGACGGGGAACACTGAAGCTTTCTTT